The rows below give T cell receptor beta chains drawn from one sample of a study of early T cells in non-severe SARS-CoV-2 infection. Using its own MiXCR run on the 5' RACE reads, TCRdb lists one record per CDR3 protein. The sample gives tens of thousands of distinct CDR3 sequences, approximately 10% of which show up once; under 15% is in the top ten. What was sequenced was whole blood. The receptors stem from an adult who was a healthcare worker with PCR-confirmed SARS-CoV-2 infection or an uninfected control (not recorded which). Each CDR3 is given with its conserved first and last residue. The D gene is left open where the match is weak. Clone size is not always given. Where it is, it says once, few, many or a class for expanded clones.

cdr3_nt	cdr3_aa	d_call	cdr3_length	clone_size	v_call	j_call
TGTGCCAGCAGCATAGGGACAGTTTACTATGGCTACACCTTC	CASSIGTVYYGYTF	TRBD1	14	.	TRBV7-2	TRBJ1-2
TGCAGCGTTGAAGCCGCGAACACCGGGGAGCTGTTTTTT	CSVEAANTGELFF	.	13	.	TRBV29-1	TRBJ2-2
TGTGCCAGCAGCTTAGTGCAGGGGCTTTTGGGAGATACGCAGTATTTT	CASSLVQGLLGDTQYF	.	16	few	TRBV11-2	TRBJ2-3
TGTGCAAGTCGCTTAGTTGGCCCAAGCGACAGCACCTTCTACGAGCAGTACTTC	CASRLVGPSDSTFYEQYF	.	18	many	TRBV12-2	TRBJ2-7
TGTGCCAGCAGCCAAGGACCAGACTCCTACGAGCAGTACTTC	CASSQGPDSYEQYF	.	14	few	TRBV3-1	TRBJ2-7
TGTGCCAGCTCACGTGACGTCACCGGGGAGCTGTTTTTT	CASSRDVTGELFF	.	13	many	TRBV18	TRBJ2-2
TGTGCCAGCACTTTGGGTAGCAATCAGCCCCAGCATTTT	CASTLGSNQPQHF	.	13	.	TRBV6-6	TRBJ1-5
TGTGCCTGGAGCACAGGGGGGGAAGGGCAGCCCCAGCATTTT	CAWSTGGEGQPQHF	TRBD1	14	.	TRBV30	TRBJ1-5
TGTGCCAGCAGCCCGACAGGGGCCGGCTACACCTTC	CASSPTGAGYTF	TRBD1	12	few	TRBV7-2	TRBJ1-2
TGTGCCAGCTCACCACAGACAGGGAGCCGTGAAGCTTTCTTT	CASSPQTGSREAFF	TRBD1	14	many	TRBV18	TRBJ1-1
TGCAGTGCTAGAGACAAGTGGAAAGACACCTTC	CSARDKWKDTF	.	11	few	TRBV20-1	TRBJ1-2
TGTGCCAGCAGCCAAGAGGGGATTGCGAATACGCAGTATTTT	CASSQEGIANTQYF	.	14	once	TRBV7-2	TRBJ2-3
TGTGCCATCAGTGAGGACAGGGGGCTAATCGAAGCTTTCTTT	CAISEDRGLIEAFF	TRBD1	14	many	TRBV10-3	TRBJ1-1
TGTGCCTGGAGTGTAATAGGCAAGAACACTGAAGCTTTCTTT	CAWSVIGKNTEAFF	.	14	many	TRBV30	TRBJ1-1
TGTGCCAGCAGCGTCGGGGCCGGTAACTATGGCTACACCTTC	CASSVGAGNYGYTF	.	14	few	TRBV9	TRBJ1-2
TGTGCCAGCAGTGAAACCGGACAGGGAGGGATCTCCTACGAGCAGTACTTC	CASSETGQGGISYEQYF	.	17	many	TRBV6-1	TRBJ2-7
TGCGCCAGCAGTTCGAACTTAGGCGGATTGGAGACCCAGTACTTC	CASSSNLGGLETQYF	.	15	many	TRBV5-1	TRBJ2-5
TGTGCCAGCAGGCGGGGGGACTTGGAGACCCAGTACTTC	CASRRGDLETQYF	TRBD2	13	many	TRBV11-2	TRBJ2-5
TGTGCCAGCAGCTTAACGCAGGACCACGAGCAGTACTTC	CASSLTQDHEQYF	.	13	many	TRBV7-3	TRBJ2-7
TGCAGTGCTAGAACGGATTACTACGAGCAGTACTTC	CSARTDYYEQYF	.	12	many	TRBV20-1	TRBJ2-7
TGTGCCAGCAGTGAATGGGGGTACGAGCAGTACTTC	CASSEWGYEQYF	.	12	few	TRBV25-1	TRBJ2-7
TGTGCCAGCAGCGTGGGGCCCGGGACTAGCGGTAACAGCTCCTACAATGAGCAGTTCTTC	CASSVGPGTSGNSSYNEQFF	TRBD2	20	many	TRBV9	TRBJ2-1
TGTGCCAGCAGCTTAGCGCCTTTAGGGGCAACTAATGAAAAACTGTTTTTT	CASSLAPLGATNEKLFF	.	17	many	TRBV7-2	TRBJ1-4
TGTGCCAGCAGTCGAACAGATACGCAGTATTTT	CASSRTDTQYF	.	11	.	TRBV12-3/TRBV12-4	TRBJ2-3
TGTGCCAGTTCCCAGGGGGCGCCGGACACTGAAGCTTTCTTT	CASSQGAPDTEAFF	TRBD1	14	many	TRBV19	TRBJ1-1
TGTGCCAGCAGCCCTCGATCCCCAGGTGCGACTAACTATGGCTACACCTTC	CASSPRSPGATNYGYTF	.	17	many	TRBV3-1	TRBJ1-2
TGTGCCAGCAGGGGACAGGAGAGTCAGCCCCAGCATTTT	CASRGQESQPQHF	TRBD1	13	many	TRBV12-3/TRBV12-4	TRBJ1-5
TGTGCCATCAGAGATACAGGGGGCAGGACTGAAGCTTTCTTT	CAIRDTGGRTEAFF	TRBD1	14	many	TRBV10-3	TRBJ1-1
TGTGCCAGCACCAGACAGGAGGGACAAGAGACCCAGTACTTC	CASTRQEGQETQYF	.	14	.	TRBV7-2	TRBJ2-5
TGTGCCAGCAACGATGACAGGACCTACTACGAGCAGTACTTC	CASNDDRTYYEQYF	.	14	many	TRBV7-8	TRBJ2-7
TGTGCCTGGAGAGAGGCGGGGGGCCAAGAGACCCAGTACTTC	CAWREAGGQETQYF	TRBD2	14	many	TRBV30	TRBJ2-5
TGTGCCAGTAGATCGGAGGGACAGCCCTACGAGCAGTACTTC	CASRSEGQPYEQYF	.	14	many	TRBV19	TRBJ2-7
TGCAGCGTTGAAGAACCGGGACTCCCGGCTTTCTTT	CSVEEPGLPAFF	.	12	many	TRBV29-1	TRBJ1-1
TGCAGCGGATTGCTCTCTGGAAACACCATATATTTT	CSGLLSGNTIYF	.	12	many	TRBV29-1	TRBJ1-3
TGTGCCAGCAGCCCAAGGCGGACTAGCGGGAACAATGAGCAGTTCTTC	CASSPRRTSGNNEQFF	TRBD2	16	few	TRBV7-3	TRBJ2-1
TGTGCCATCGGGACAGGAGATAGCAATCAGCCCCAGCATTTT	CAIGTGDSNQPQHF	TRBD1	14	few	TRBV10-3	TRBJ1-5
TGCAGTGCTACCCACCAAGAGACCCAGTACTTC	CSATHQETQYF	.	11	many	TRBV20-1	TRBJ2-5
TGTGCCAGCACCCGTCCAGGGGTTAACTATGGCTACACCTTC	CASTRPGVNYGYTF	.	14	many	TRBV6-5	TRBJ1-2
TGCGCCAGCAGCTTGTGGGGGAATGAGCAGTTCTTC	CASSLWGNEQFF	.	12	.	TRBV5-1	TRBJ2-1
TGCGCCAGCTGCGGTATGAACACTGAAGCTTTCTTT	CASCGMNTEAFF	.	12	many	TRBV5-1	TRBJ1-1
TGTGCCAGCAGCTCCGTCGGCCGGGGGGCTATGCCAGATACGCAGTATTTT	CASSSVGRGAMPDTQYF	.	17	many	TRBV7-3	TRBJ2-3
TGTGCCAGCAGCTTAGGGACTAGCGCGAGCTCCTACGAGCAGTACTTC	CASSLGTSASSYEQYF	TRBD2	16	many	TRBV7-8	TRBJ2-7
TGTGCCAGCAGTTTGGTGGGGGGCGCAAATGGCTACACCTTC	CASSLVGGANGYTF	.	14	many	TRBV27	TRBJ1-2
TGTGCCAGCAGCACGTTCGGATCCACAGATACGCAGTATTTT	CASSTFGSTDTQYF	.	14	few	TRBV11-2	TRBJ2-3
TGTGCCAGCAGCCTCTCGACAAATCAGCCCCAGCATTTT	CASSLSTNQPQHF	.	13	many	TRBV7-2	TRBJ1-5
TGTGCCAGCAGCGCCATGATGGGGGCCCAGTACTTC	CASSAMMGAQYF	.	12	many	TRBV6-1	TRBJ2-5
TGTGCCAGCAGCGTAGCTAGCCAGGGGCCGAGGTGGAATGAGCAGTTCTTC	CASSVASQGPRWNEQFF	.	17	many	TRBV9	TRBJ2-1
TGTGCCAGCAGCTTGGGCGCGGGACTCTTTGAAGAGACCCAGTACTTC	CASSLGAGLFEETQYF	.	16	.	TRBV7-7	TRBJ2-5
TGTGCCAGCTCTCACGACAGGGTCGGCGGCTACACCTTC	CASSHDRVGGYTF	TRBD1	13	.	TRBV18	TRBJ1-2
TGCGCCAGCAGCGGCCTAGGAGGACAGGATCAAGAGACCCAGTACTTC	CASSGLGGQDQETQYF	TRBD1	16	many	TRBV5-1	TRBJ2-5
TGTGCCAGCAGCCAGTCCAGGGTAGCCGGGGAGCTGTTTTTT	CASSQSRVAGELFF	.	14	many	TRBV14	TRBJ2-2
TGTGCCAGCAGCCAGCAGGGGAATGGTGGCTACACCTTC	CASSQQGNGGYTF	.	13	many	TRBV3-1	TRBJ1-2
TGTGCCAGCAGCTTAGGAGTAGCGGGGCAAGAGACCCAGTACTTC	CASSLGVAGQETQYF	TRBD2	15	.	TRBV7-9	TRBJ2-5
TGCAGCGTCGGGGACGGCGCCACTAATGAAAAACTGTTTTTT	CSVGDGATNEKLFF	.	14	.	TRBV29-1	TRBJ1-4
TGCGCCAGCAGTGAAGCCAGCGGGGTAGCCAAAAACATTCAGTACTTC	CASSEASGVAKNIQYF	TRBD2	16	few	TRBV10-2	TRBJ2-4
TGCAGTGCTCCACCCGGGACAGGGGGCCAGTTCTCCTACGAGCAGTACTTC	CSAPPGTGGQFSYEQYF	TRBD1	17	many	TRBV20-1	TRBJ2-7
TGTGCCAGCAGCATACTTATGGGGGTCAACACTGAAGCTTTCTTT	CASSILMGVNTEAFF	.	15	few	TRBV7-8	TRBJ1-1